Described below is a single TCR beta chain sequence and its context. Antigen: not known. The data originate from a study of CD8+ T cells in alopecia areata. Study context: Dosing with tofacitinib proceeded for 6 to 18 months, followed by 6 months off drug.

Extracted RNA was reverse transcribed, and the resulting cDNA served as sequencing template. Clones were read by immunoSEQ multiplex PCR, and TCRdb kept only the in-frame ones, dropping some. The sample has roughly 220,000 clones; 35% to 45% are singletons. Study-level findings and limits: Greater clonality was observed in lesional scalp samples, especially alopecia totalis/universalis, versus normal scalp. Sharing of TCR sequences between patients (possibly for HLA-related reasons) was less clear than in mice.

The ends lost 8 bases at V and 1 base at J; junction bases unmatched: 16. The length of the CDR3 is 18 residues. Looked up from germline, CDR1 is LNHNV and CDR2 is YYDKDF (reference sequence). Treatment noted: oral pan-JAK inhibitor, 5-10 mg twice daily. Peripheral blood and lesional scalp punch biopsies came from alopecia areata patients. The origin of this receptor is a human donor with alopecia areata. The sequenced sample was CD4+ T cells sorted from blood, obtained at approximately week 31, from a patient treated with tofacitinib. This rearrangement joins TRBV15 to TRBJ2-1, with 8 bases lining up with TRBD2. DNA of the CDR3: TGTGCCACCGGAGGGCCACCTAGACTAGCGAGTTCCTACAATGAGCAGTTCTTC. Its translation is CATGGPPRLASSYNEQFF. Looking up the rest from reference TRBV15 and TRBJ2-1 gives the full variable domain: DAMVIQNPRYQVTQFGKPVTLSCSQTLNHNVMYWYQQKSSQAPKLLFHYYDKDFNNEADTPDNFQSRRPNTSFCFLDIRSPGLGDTAMYLCATGGPPRLASSYNEQFFGPGTRLTVL.